In this sample, the clone carrying this TCR delta chain turned up a few times. A read error is the likely source, as a far larger clone sits one nucleotide away. Other DNA sequences from this sample encode an identical CDR3 as well. TCRdb reapplied CATT to the RT-PCR reads. The sample has 2,000 to 2,500 delta-chain clones; 3% to 3.5% are singletons. The data were taken from a study of gamma-delta T cells after stem cell transplantation. This CDR3 has 19 amino acids. The germline gives CDR1 GEAIGNYY, CDR2 EKD. Trimming removed 1 base from V and 2 bases from J; junction bases left unmatched: 16. This receptor was taken from a human donor. It is not recorded whose cells these are; they may come from a transplant donor. Sequencing was performed on gamma-delta T cells. V and J are TRDV2 and TRDJ1, with 9 nucleotides matching TRDD3. DNA for the CDR3: TGTGCCTGTGACACTCTACTGGGGGACCCGACCCTGCTTACCGATAAACTCATCTTT. Its protein product is CACDTLLGDPTLLTDKLIF.